This T cell receptor beta chain came from a study of blood T cell repertoires in COVID-19. Turning to the study itself: Acute and convalescent COVID-19 samples came from the United States, Italy and Spain.

Original data processing: Amplification of reference gene primers provided the estimated nucleated cell counts. Only in-frame clones appear in the TCRdb table, and some are missing; sequencing was by immunoSEQ multiplex PCR. V and J calls and clone size follow that table, whereas D and trimming were derived from the DNA. There are more than 250,000 clones in the sample; 85% to 90% occur only once, and roughly a tenth lies in the top ten. Participants' own reports of clinical history determined their cohort assignment. V shed 5 bases, J shed 3 bases, and the junction held 5 bases outside the gene matches. CDR3 length equals 14 residues. From germline, CDR1 is MDHEN and CDR2 SYDVKM.

The source is a woman in her late teens or twenties who had recovered from COVID-19. V is TRBV28 and J is TRBJ1-2; 8 bases agree with TRBD1. Sequenced sample: PBMCs or T cells enriched from blood (not recorded which). In nucleotides, the CDR3 is TGTGCCAGCAGTGGTGGACAGGGCTACTATGGCTACACCTTC. Translation gives CASSGGQGYYGYTF.